This T cell receptor (beta chain) was sequenced in a study of blood T cell repertoires in COVID-19. The overall study: The origin of the acute and convalescent COVID-19 samples was the United States, Italy and Spain. Nucleic acid was either cDNA or gDNA, and it came from T cells, B-cell-depleted T cells, or PBMCs.

Authors' data handling: Amplification of reference gene primers provided the estimated nucleated cell counts. Only in-frame clones appear in the TCRdb table, and some are missing; sequencing was by immunoSEQ multiplex PCR. V and J calls and clone size are as listed in that table; D and trimming were resolved from the DNA. The repertoire holds 200,000 to 250,000 clones, roughly nine tenths seen once, with 5.5% to 6.5% in the top ten. Germline loops: CDR1 ENHRY, CDR2 SYGVKD. V shed 2 bases, J shed 7 bases, and the junction held 8 bases outside the gene matches. The CDR3 has 15 amino acids. This clone was seen just once.

The chain combines TRBV10-3 with TRBJ2-1, with 7 bases lining up with TRBD1. This clonotype was obtained from a man aged 60-69 years who had recovered from COVID-19. Sequencing was performed on peripheral blood. The DNA of the CDR3 is TGTGCCATCAGTGAGGGACAGGTTAGCTCTAATGAGCAGTTCTTC. Translating gives CAISEGQVSSNEQFF.